This T cell receptor beta chain is drawn from a study of cytomegalovirus exposure and HLA in healthy donors. In its sample, this clone was seen once. Antigen specificity is unknown. A multiplex PCR was run with 60 Vbeta primers and 13 Jbeta primers. Assay used: immunoSEQ multiplex PCR; TCRdb lists only in-frame clones, some missing. Of roughly 63,000 clones listed, around 68% are singletons. Trimming stripped 5 bases from V and 1 base from J, with 11 bases between. Germline V gene sequence: CDR1 SEHNR, CDR2 FQNEAQ (reference sequence). The CDR3 contains 15 residues. Whole-study findings and limits: Being indistinguishable, some V segments were excluded, TRBV6-2 and TRBV6-3 among them. There were reportedly fewer N-insertions in an Asian-associated ancestry cluster than the roughly 680-donor mean, in a later analysis. In presence/absence analyses, roughly uniform sequencing depth across donors was assumed.

The gene calls are TRBV7-9 and TRBJ2-2; D unclear. Sequenced material: PBMCs. The sequence came from a man in his fifties or sixties in good health and CMV-seropositive. This CDR3 reads CASSPRWLNTGELFF. The CDR3, as DNA: TGTGCCAGCAGCCCCAGGTGGCTGAACACCGGGGAGCTGTTTTTT.